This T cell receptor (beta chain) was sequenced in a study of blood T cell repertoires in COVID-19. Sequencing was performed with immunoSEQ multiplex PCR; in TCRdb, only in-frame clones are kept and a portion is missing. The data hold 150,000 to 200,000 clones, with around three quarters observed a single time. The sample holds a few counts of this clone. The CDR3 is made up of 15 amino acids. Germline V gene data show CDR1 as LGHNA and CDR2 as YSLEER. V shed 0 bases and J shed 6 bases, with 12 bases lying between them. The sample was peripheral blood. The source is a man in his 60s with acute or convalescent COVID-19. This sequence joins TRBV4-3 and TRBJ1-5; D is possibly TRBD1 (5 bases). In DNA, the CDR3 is TGCGCCAGCAGCCAAGAAAAAGGGGAGGGTCAGCCCCAGCATTTT. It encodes CASSQEKGEGQPQHF.